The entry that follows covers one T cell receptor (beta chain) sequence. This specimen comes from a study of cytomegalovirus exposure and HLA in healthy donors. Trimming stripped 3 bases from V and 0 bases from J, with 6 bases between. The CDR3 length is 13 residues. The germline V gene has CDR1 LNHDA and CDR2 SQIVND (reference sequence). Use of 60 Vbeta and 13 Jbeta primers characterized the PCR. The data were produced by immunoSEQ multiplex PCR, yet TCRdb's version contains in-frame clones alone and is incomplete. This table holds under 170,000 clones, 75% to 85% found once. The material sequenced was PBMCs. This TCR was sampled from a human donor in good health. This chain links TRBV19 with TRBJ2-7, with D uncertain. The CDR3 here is CASSIATSYEQYF. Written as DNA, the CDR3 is TGTGCCAGTAGTATTGCTACCTCCTACGAGCAGTACTTC. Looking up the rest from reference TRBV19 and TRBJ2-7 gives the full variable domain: DGGITQSPKYLFRKEGQNVTLSCEQNLNHDAMYWYRQDPGQGLRLIYYSQIVNDFQKGDIAEGYSVSREKKESFPLTVTSAQKNPTAFYLCASSIATSYEQYFGPGTRLTVT.